This note documents a single T cell receptor (beta chain) sequence. Antigen unknown. This could be a read error, since a much larger clone is one nucleotide away. Next came a second PCR, run for roughly 6 to 11 cycles, which used a sample-barcoded 5' primer along with a J-beta primer mix. MiXCR was run by TCRdb on the 5' RACE reads, yielding one entry per CDR3 protein. The sample holds roughly 1,300,000 distinct CDR3 sequences, approximately 59% seen once. This sample is drawn from a study of blood T cells in healthy people across ages. About the research overall: Through template switching, about one barcoded beta molecule was captured per two T cells, as measured in model experiments. Study-wide findings and caveats: Not knowing donor CMV status may have confounded expanded clonotype changes. Per million T cells, TCR beta diversity dropped about linearly as age rose. Naive CD4+ cells and diversity were both higher in long-lived donors than in aged donors.

This CDR3 spans 10 amino acids. CDR1 is DFQATT, CDR2 SNEGSKA, per germline (reference sequence). What was sequenced was blood. This chain joins TRBV20-1 and TRBJ2-7; tentative D call: TRBD1 (5 bases). The J call may be mistaken, given a closer DNA end match to TRBJ2-4. This TCR derives from a man between 18 and 29 years old in good health. This chain's CDR3 is CSAGANIQYF. DNA for the CDR3: TGCAGTGCTGGGGCAAACATTCAGTACTTC.